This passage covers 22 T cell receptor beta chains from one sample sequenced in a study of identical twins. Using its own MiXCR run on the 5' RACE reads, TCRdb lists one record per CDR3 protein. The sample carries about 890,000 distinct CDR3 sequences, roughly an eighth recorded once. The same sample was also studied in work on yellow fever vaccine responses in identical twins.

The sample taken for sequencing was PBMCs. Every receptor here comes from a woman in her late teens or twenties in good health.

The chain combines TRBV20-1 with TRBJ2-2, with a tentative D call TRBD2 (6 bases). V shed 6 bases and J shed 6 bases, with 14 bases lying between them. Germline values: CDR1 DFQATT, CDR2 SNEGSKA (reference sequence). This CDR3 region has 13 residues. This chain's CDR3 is CSAITEGSGELFF. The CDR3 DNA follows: TGCAGTGCCATTACGGAGGGGTCCGGGGAGCTGTTTTTT.

The CDR3 coding sequence is TGTGCCATCAGTGAAACTCCGGGACAGGGGGCAAGCAATCAGCCCCAGCATTTT. Translated, it gives CAISETPGQGASNQPQHF. This chain links TRBV10-3 with TRBJ1-5, with 12 nucleotides matching TRBD1. CDR1 ENHRY and CDR2 SYGVKD come from the germline V gene. With 3 bases clipped from V and 1 base from J, the junction kept 7 bases outside the gene matches. The CDR3 is 18 amino acids.

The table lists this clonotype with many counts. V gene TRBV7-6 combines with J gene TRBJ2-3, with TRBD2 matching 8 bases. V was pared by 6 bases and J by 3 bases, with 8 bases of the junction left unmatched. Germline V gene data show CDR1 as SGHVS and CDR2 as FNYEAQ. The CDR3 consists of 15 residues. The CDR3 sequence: CASSVGLASTDTQYF. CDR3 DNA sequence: TGTGCCAGCAGTGTAGGACTAGCATCGACAGATACGCAGTATTTT.

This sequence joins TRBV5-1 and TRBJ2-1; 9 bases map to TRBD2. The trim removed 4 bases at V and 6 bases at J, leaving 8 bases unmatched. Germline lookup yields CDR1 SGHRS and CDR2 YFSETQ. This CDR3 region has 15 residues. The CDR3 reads CASSPSGGRSNEQFF. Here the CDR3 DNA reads TGCGCCAGCAGCCCAAGCGGGGGGCGCAGCAATGAGCAGTTCTTC.

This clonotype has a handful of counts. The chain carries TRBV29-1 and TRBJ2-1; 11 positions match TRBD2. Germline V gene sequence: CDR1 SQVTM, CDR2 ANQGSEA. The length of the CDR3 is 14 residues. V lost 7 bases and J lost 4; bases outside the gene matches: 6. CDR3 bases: TGCAGCGCAAAAGGGACTAGCGGTTACAATGAGCAGTTCTTC. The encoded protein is CSAKGTSGYNEQFF.

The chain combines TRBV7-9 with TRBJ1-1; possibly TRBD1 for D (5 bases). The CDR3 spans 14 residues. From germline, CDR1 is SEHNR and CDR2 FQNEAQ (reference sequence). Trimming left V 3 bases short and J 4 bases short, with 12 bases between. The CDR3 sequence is CASSFDLGGTEAFF. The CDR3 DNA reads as TGTGCCAGCAGCTTTGATCTGGGGGGCACTGAAGCTTTCTTT. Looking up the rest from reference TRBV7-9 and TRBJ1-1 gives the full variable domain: DTGVSQNPRHKITKRGQNVTFRCDPISEHNRLYWYRQTLGQGPEFLTYFQNEAQLEKSRLLSDRFSAERPKGSFSTLEIQRTEQGDSAMYLCASSFDLGGTEAFFGQGTRLTVV.

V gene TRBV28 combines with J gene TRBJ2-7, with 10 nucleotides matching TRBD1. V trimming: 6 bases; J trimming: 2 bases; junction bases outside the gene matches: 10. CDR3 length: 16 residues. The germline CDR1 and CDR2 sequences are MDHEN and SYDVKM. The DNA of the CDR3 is TGTGCCAGCAGCCCCAGACAGGGGGCGCGGGCCTACGAGCAGTACGTC. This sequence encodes CASSPRQGARAYEQYV.

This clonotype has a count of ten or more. The CDR3 DNA reads TGTGCCAGCAGTTTGGTGTGGGGACTAGCGGGAGAGAGCCCCTACAATGAGCAGTTCTTC. It is translated as CASSLVWGLAGESPYNEQFF. The rearrangement joins TRBV12-3 or TRBV12-4 to TRBJ2-1; 14 bases agree with TRBD2. The length of the CDR3 is 20 residues. Germline trimming cut 3 bases from V and 2 bases from J; bases unmatched to any gene: 12.

The CDR3: CASRLIRETQYF. CDR3 nucleotides: TGTGCCAGCAGACTTATTCGAGAGACCCAGTACTTC. The J gene is TRBJ2-5, the V gene TRBV7-2; D is ambiguous. In germline, CDR1 is SGHTA, CDR2 FQGNSA. Deletions cut 6 bases from V and 4 bases from J, with 9 bases between. CDR3 length equals 12 residues.

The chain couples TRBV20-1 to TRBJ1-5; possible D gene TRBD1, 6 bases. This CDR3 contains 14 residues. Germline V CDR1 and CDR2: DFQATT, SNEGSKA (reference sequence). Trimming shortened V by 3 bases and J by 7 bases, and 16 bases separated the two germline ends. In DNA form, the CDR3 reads TGCAGTGCTAGTGTACAGGGCAACTGGCAGCCCCAGCATTTT. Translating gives CSASVQGNWQPQHF.

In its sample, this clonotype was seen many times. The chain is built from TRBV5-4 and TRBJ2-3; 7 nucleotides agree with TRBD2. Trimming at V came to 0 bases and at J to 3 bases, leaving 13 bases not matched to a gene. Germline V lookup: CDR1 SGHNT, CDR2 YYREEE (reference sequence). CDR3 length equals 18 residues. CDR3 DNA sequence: TGTGCCAGCAGCTTGGGGGTTTATGCGGGAGTGAAAACAGATACGCAGTATTTT. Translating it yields CASSLGVYAGVKTDTQYF.

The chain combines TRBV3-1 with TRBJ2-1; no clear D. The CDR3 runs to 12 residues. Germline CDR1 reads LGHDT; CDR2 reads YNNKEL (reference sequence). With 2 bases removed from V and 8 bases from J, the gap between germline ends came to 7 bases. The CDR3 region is CASSQTFHEQFF. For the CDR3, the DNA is TGTGCCAGCAGCCAAACATTCCATGAGCAGTTCTTC.

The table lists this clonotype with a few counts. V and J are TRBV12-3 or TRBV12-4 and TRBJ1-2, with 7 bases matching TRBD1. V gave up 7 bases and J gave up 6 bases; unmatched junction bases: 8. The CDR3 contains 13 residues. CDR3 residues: CASTIQGPNGYTF. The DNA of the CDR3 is TGTGCCAGCACAATACAGGGGCCCAATGGCTACACCTTC.

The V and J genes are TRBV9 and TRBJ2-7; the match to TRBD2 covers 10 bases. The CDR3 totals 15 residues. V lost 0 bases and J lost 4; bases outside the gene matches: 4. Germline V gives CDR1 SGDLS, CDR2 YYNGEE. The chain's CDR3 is CASSVGTSGNYEQYF. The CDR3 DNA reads TGTGCCAGCAGCGTAGGAACTAGCGGGAATTACGAGCAGTACTTC.

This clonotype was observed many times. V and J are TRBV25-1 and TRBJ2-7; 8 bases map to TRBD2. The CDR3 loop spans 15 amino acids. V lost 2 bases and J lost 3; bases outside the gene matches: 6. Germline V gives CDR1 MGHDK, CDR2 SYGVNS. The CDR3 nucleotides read TGTGCCAGCAGTGAAGGGGCGGGACTAGGCTACGAGCAGTACTTC. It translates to CASSEGAGLGYEQYF.

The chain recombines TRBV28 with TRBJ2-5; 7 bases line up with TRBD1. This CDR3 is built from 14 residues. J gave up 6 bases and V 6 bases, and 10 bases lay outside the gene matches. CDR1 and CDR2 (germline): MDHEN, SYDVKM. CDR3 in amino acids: CASRPRGGFKTQYF. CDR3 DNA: TGTGCCAGCAGACCCAGAGGGGGCTTTAAGACCCAGTACTTC. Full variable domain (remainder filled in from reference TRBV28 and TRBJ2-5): DVKVTQSSRYLVKRTGEKVFLECVQDMDHENMFWYRQDPGLGLRLIYFSYDVKMKEKGDIPEGYSVSREKKERFSLILESASTNQTSMYLCASRPRGGFKTQYFGPGTRLLVL.

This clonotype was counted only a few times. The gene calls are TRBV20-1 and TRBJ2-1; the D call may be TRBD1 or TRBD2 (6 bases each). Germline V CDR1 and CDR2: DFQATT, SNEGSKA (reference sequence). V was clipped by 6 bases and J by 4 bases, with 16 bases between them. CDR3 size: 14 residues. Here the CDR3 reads CSAGGGQSYNEQFF. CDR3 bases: TGCAGTGCAGGAGGGGGGCAGTCTTACAATGAGCAGTTCTTC.

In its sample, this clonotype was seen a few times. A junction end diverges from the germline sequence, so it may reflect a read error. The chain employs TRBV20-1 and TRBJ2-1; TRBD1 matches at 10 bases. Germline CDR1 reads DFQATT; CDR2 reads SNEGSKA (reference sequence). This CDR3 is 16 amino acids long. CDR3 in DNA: TGCTGTGCTAGAGATTCGACAGGGGGCCACGTCAATGAGCAGTTCTTC. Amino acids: CCARDSTGGHVNEQFF.

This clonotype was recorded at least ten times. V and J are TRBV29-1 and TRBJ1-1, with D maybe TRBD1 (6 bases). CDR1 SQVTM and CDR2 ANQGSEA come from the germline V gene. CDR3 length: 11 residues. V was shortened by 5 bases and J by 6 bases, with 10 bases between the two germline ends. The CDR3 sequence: CSVQTGSEAFF. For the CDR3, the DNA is TGCAGCGTTCAAACAGGGTCTGAAGCTTTCTTT. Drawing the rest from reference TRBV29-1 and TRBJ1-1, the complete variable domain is SAVISQKPSRDICQRGTSLTIQCQVDSQVTMMFWYRQQPGQSLTLIATANQGSEATYESGFVIDKFPISRPNLTFSTLTVSNMSPEDSSIYLCSVQTGSEAFFGQGTRLTVV.

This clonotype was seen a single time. CDR3 in DNA: TGTGCCAGCAGCAAGGTAGCGGGCAATGAGCAGTTCTTC. As protein: CASSKVAGNEQFF. The chain is built from TRBV7-8 and TRBJ2-1; TRBD2 matches at 7 bases. J gave up 6 bases and V 5 bases, and 4 bases lay outside the gene matches. Germline V gene data show CDR1 as SGHVS and CDR2 as FQNEAQ. This CDR3 is 13 amino acids long.

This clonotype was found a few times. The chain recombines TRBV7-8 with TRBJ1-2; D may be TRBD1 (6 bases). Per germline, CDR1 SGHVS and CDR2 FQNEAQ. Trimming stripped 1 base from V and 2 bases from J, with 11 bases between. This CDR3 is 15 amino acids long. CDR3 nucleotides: TGTGCCAGCAGCTTAGGGGCAGGGGTGAACTATGGCTACACCTTC. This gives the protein CASSLGAGVNYGYTF.

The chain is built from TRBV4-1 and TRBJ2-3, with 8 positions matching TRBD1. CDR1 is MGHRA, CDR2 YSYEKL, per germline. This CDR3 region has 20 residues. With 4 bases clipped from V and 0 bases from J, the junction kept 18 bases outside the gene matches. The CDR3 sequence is CASSPRGQGVLQRSTDTQYF. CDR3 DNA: TGCGCCAGCAGCCCTAGAGGACAGGGTGTCTTACAACGAAGCACAGATACGCAGTATTTT.